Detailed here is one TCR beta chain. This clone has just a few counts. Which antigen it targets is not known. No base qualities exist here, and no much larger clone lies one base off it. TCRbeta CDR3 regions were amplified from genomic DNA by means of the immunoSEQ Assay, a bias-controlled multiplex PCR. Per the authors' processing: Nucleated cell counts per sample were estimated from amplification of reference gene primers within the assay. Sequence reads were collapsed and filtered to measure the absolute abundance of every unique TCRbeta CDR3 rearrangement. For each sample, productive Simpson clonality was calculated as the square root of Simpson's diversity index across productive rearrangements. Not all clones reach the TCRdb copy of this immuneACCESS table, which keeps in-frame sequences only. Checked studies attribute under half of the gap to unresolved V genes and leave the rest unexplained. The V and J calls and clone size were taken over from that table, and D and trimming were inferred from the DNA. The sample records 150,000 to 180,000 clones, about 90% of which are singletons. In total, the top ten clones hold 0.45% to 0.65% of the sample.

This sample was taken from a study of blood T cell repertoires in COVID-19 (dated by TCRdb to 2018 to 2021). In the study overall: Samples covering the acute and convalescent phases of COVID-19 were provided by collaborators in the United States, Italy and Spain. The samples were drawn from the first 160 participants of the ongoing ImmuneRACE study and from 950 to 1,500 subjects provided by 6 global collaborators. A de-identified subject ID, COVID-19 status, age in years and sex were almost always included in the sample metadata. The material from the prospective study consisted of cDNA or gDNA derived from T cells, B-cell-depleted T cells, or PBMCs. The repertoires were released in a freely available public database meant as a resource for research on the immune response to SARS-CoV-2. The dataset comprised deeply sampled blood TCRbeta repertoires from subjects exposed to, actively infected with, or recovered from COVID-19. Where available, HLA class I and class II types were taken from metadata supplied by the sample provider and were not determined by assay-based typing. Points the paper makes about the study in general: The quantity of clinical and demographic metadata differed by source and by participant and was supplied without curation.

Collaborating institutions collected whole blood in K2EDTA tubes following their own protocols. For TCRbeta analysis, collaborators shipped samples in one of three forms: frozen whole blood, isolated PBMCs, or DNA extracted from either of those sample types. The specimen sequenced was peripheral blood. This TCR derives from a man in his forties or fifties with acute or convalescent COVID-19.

The encoded CDR3 is CATSREGGYEQYF. The DNA sequence is TGTGCCACCAGCAGAGAAGGGGGCTACGAGCAGTACTTC. Rearrangement joined TRBV15 to TRBJ2-7, and possibly TRBD1, on 6 matching bases. Trimming costs V 0 bases and J 3 bases, and their ends lie 6 bases apart. From the germline V gene (reference sequence), CDR1 is LNHNV and CDR2 is YYDKDF. The CDR3, cysteine through phenylalanine, is 13 amino acids long. Only the CDR3 DNA is retained, 39 bases long and in frame from the first base.